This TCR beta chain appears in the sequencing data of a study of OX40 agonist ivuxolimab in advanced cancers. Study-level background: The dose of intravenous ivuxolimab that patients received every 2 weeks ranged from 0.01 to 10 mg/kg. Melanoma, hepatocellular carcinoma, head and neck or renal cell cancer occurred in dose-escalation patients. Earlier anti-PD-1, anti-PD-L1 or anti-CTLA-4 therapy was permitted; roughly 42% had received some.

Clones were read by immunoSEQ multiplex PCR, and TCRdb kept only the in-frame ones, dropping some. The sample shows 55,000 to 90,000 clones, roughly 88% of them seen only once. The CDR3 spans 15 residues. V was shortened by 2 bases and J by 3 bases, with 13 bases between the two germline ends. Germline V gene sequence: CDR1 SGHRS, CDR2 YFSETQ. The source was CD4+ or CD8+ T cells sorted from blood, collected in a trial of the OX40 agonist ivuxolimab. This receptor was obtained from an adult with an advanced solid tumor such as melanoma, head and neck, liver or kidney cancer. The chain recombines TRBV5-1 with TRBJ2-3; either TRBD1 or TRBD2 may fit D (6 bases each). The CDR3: CASSFTGRSTDTQYF. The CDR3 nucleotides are TGCGCCAGCAGCTTTACAGGGAGGAGTACAGATACGCAGTATTTT.